This is a list of T cell receptor beta chains from one sample in a study of T cells in tumors after PD-1 blockade. Assay used: immunoSEQ multiplex PCR; TCRdb lists only in-frame clones, some missing. The sample shows about 47,000 clones, roughly three quarters of them seen only once. This specimen consisted of PBMCs, obtained before anti-PD-1 therapy. These TCRs come from a human donor with advanced basal cell or squamous cell carcinoma (not recorded which). The CDR3 runs from the conserved cysteine through the conserved F or W. D genes are given only for firm matches. Rows may omit the clone size; those that give it use once, few, many or a size class.

j_call d_call clone_size v_call cdr3_aa cdr3_nt
TRBJ2-3 TRBD2 - TRBV27 CAKDLGLAIAPQYF TGTGCCAAGGATCTGGGACTAGCGATTGCCCCGCAGTATTTT
TRBJ1-2 - - TRBV28 CASSLLGAGGYTF TGTGCCAGCAGCTTGCTAGGGGCTGGTGGCTACACCTTC
TRBJ1-1 TRBD1 - TRBV12-3/TRBV12-4 CASSPQGAKAFF TGTGCCAGCAGTCCCCAGGGGGCAAAAGCTTTCTTT
TRBJ2-5 TRBD1 - TRBV9 CASSRQGREETQYF TGTGCCAGCAGCCGACAGGGGAGAGAAGAGACCCAGTACTTC
TRBJ2-5 - - TRBV20-1 CSASGEETQYF TGCAGTGCTAGTGGCGAAGAGACCCAGTACTTC
TRBJ2-1 TRBD2 - TRBV28 CASTNWEVAWALAGGPNEQFF TGTGCCAGCACCAACTGGGAGGTCGCGTGGGCGCTAGCGGGAGGGCCAAATGAGCAGTTCTTC
TRBJ1-1 TRBD1 - TRBV28 CAVRDRGRATEAFF TGTGCCGTGCGGGACAGGGGTCGGGCCACTGAAGCTTTCTTT
TRBJ1-5 TRBD1 - TRBV7-2 CASSPGQGLNQPQHF TGTGCCAGCAGCCCCGGACAGGGGCTGAATCAGCCCCAGCATTTT
TRBJ2-7 TRBD2 - TRBV9 CASSACIAGVTPIPSSYEQYF TGTGCCAGCAGCGCCTGTATAGCGGGGGTGACACCGATTCCTTCCTCCTACGAGCAGTACTTC
TRBJ1-2 TRBD1 - TRBV6-5 CASSFGQGTYTF TGTGCCAGCAGTTTCGGACAGGGAACCTACACCTTC
TRBJ2-7 - - TRBV21-1 CASTDTSYEQYF TGTGCCAGCACCGACACCTCCTACGAGCAGTACTTC
TRBJ1-1 TRBD1 once TRBV27 CASSLSPGGTEAFF TGTGCCAGCAGTTTATCCCCAGGGGGCACTGAAGCTTTCTTT
TRBJ1-4 TRBD1 - TRBV5-4 CASSGQGATNEKLFF TGTGCCAGCAGCGGTCAGGGGGCAACTAATGAAAAACTGTTTTTT
TRBJ1-1 - once TRBV18 CASSPRLQVDFTEAFF TGTGCCAGCTCACCTCGACTCCAGGTCGACTTCACTGAAGCTTTCTTT
TRBJ2-7 TRBD2 - TRBV15 CATSRGGLAGSEQYF TGTGCCACCAGCAGAGGGGGACTAGCGGGAAGCGAGCAGTACTTC
TRBJ1-5 - - TRBV18 CASSRWAGEDQPQHF TGTGCCAGCTCCAGATGGGCAGGGGAGGATCAGCCCCAGCATTTT
TRBJ2-7 - - TRBV6-5 CASSYSAASLTYEQYF TGTGCCAGCAGTTACTCTGCGGCTAGCCTAACCTACGAGCAGTACTTC
TRBJ2-7 - - TRBV23-1 CASSHFGDRTYEQYF TGCGCCAGCAGTCACTTCGGGGACCGGACCTACGAGCAGTACTTC
TRBJ2-7 TRBD2 - TRBV7-9 CASSFRTSGDEQYF TGTGCCAGCAGCTTTCGGACTAGCGGGGACGAGCAGTACTTC
TRBJ2-2 TRBD1 - TRBV29-1 CSVGTGGNTGELFF TGCAGCGTAGGGACAGGCGGGAACACCGGGGAGCTGTTTTTT
TRBJ2-3 TRBD2 - TRBV5-1 CASSIGSPSGSAASTDTQYF TGCGCCAGCAGCATTGGATCGCCTAGCGGGAGCGCAGCTAGCACAGATACGCAGTATTTT